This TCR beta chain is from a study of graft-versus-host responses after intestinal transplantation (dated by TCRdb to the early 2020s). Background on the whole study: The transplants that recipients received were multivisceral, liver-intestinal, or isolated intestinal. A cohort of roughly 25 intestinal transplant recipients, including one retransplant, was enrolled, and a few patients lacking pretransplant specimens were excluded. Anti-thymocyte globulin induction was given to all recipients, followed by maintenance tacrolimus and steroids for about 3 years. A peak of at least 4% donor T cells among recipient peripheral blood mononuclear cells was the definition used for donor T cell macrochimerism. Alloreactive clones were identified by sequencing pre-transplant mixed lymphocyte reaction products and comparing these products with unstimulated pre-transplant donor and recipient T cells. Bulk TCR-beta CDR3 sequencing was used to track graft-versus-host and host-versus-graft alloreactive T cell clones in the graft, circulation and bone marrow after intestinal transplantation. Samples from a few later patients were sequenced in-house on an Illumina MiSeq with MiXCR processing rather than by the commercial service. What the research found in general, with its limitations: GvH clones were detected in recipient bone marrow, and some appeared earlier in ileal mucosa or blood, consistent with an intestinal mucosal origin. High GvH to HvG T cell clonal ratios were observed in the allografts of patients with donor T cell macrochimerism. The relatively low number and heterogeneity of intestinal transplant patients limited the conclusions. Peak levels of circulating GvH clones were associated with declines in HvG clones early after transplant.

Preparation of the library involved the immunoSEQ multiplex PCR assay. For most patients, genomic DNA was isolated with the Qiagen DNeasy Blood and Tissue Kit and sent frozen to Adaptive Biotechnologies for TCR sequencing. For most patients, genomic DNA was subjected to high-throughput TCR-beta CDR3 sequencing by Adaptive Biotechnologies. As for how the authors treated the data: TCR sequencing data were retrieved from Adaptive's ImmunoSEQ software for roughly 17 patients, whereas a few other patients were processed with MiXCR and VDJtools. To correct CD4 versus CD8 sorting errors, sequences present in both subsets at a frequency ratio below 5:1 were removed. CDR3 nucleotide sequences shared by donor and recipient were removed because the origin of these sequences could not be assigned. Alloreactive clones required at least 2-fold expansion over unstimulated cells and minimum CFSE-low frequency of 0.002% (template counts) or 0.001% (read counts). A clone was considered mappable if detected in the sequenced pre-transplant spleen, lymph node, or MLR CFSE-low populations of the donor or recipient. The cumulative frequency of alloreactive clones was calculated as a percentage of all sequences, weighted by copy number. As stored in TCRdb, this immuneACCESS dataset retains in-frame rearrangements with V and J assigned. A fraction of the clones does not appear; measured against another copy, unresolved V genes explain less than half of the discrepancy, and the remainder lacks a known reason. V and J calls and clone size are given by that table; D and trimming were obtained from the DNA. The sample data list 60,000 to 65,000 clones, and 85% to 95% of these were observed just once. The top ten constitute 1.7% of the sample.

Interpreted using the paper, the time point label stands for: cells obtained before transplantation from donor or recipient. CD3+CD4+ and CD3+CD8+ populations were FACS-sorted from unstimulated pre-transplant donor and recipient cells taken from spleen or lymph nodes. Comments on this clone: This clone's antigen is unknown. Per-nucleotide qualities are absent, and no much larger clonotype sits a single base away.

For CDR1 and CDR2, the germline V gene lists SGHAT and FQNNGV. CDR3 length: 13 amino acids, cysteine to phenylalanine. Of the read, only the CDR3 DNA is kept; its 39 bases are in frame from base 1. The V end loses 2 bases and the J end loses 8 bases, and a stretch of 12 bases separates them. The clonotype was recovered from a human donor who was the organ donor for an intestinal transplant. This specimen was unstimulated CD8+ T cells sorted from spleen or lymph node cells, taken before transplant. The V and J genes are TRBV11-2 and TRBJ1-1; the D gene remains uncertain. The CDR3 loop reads CASSLPGLLEAFF. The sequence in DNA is TGTGCCAGCAGCTTACCAGGACTTCTAGAAGCTTTCTTT.